Here is one TCR beta chain with its context. Trimming stripped 6 bases from V and 2 bases from J, with 16 bases between. This CDR3 has 15 residues. The germline V gene encodes CDR1 SNHLY and CDR2 FYNNEI. The entry originates in a study of blood T cell repertoires in COVID-19. Study context: There were acute and convalescent COVID-19 samples, and they came from the United States, Italy and Spain. T cells, B-cell-depleted T cells, or PBMCs provided the cDNA or gDNA that served as material.

Study processing details: The assay estimated nucleated cells by amplifying reference gene primers. Using immunoSEQ multiplex PCR, the repertoire was profiled, and TCRdb retains in-frame clones only, with some absent. From that table come the V and J calls and clone size; the DNA was used to work out D and trimming. The sample has approximately 160,000 clones; roughly 72% are singletons. This sequence joins TRBV2 and TRBJ1-2, with a tentative D call TRBD1 (6 bases). This receptor was taken from a woman older than 75 with acute or convalescent COVID-19. The material sequenced was peripheral blood. The CDR3, as DNA: TGTGCCAGCAGAATTCAGTGGACAGAGAACTATGGCTACACCTTC. Its translation: CASRIQWTENYGYTF. The full variable domain, with the rest looked up from reference TRBV2 and TRBJ1-2, is EPEVTQTPSHQVTQMGQEVILRCVPISNHLYFYWYRQILGQKVEFLVSFYNNEISEKSEIFDDQFSVERPDGSNFTLKIRSTKLEDSAMYFCASRIQWTENYGYTFGSGTRLTVV.